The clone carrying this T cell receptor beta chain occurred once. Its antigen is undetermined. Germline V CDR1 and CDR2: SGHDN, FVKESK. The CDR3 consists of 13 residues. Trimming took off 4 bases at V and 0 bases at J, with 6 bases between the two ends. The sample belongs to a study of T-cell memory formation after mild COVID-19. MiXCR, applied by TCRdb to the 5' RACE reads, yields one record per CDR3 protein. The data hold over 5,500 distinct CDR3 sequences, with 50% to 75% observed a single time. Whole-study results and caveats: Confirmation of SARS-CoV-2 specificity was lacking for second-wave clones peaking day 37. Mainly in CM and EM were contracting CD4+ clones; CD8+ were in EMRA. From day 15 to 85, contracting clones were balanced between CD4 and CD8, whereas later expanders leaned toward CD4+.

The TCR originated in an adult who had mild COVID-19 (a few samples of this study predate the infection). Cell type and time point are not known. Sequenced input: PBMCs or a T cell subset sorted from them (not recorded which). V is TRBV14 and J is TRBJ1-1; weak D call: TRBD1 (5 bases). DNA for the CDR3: TGTGCCAGCAGCCGGGACCTGAACACTGAAGCTTTCTTT. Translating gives CASSRDLNTEAFF.